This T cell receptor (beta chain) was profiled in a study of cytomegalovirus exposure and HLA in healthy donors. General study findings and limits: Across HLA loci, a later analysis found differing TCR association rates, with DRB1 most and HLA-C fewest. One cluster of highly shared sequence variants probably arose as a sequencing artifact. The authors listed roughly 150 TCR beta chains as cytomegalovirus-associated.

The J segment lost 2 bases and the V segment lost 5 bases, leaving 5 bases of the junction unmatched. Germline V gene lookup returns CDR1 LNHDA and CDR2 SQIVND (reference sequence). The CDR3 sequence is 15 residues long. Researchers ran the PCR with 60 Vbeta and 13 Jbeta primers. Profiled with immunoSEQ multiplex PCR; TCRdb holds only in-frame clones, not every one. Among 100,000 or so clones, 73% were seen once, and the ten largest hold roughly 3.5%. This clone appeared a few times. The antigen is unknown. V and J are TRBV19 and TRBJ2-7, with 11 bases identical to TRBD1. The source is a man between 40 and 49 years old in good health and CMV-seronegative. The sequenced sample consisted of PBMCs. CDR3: CASSSPGQGAYEQYF. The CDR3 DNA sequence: TGTGCCAGTAGTTCCCCGGGACAGGGGGCCTACGAGCAGTACTTC.